This TCR beta chain originates from a study of blood T cell repertoires in COVID-19. Study at large: The samples span acute and convalescent COVID-19 from the United States, Italy and Spain.

This CDR3 has 13 amino acids. CDR1 and CDR2 from the germline V gene are MGHRA and YSYEKL. The V end lost 0 bases, the J end lost 3 bases, and 6 bases lay between the germline ends. This clone was detected only a few times. TCRdb's table, derived via immunoSEQ multiplex PCR, lists solely in-frame clones and lacks some. The sample yields roughly 250,000 clones, around 82% seen once. The J gene is TRBJ2-7, the V gene TRBV4-1, with TRBD2 as a possible D gene (6 bases). Sequencing used peripheral blood. The TCR was taken from a human donor with COVID-19, enrolled during active disease. The donor label of this sample is uncertain. The chain's CDR3 is CASSQEEGYEQYF. DNA of the CDR3: TGCGCCAGCAGCCAAGAGGAGGGCTACGAGCAGTACTTC.